This T cell receptor beta chain appears in the sequencing data of a study of blood T cell repertoires in COVID-19 (dated by TCRdb to between 2020 and 2021). Notes on the research overall: The collaborator samples originated in the United States, Italy and Spain and spanned the acute and convalescent phases of COVID-19. The dataset comprised deeply sampled blood TCRbeta repertoires from subjects exposed to, actively infected with, or recovered from COVID-19. A de-identified subject ID, COVID-19 status, age in years and sex were almost always included in the sample metadata. Samples came from the ongoing ImmuneRACE study (first 160 participants) plus 1,254 subjects from 6 global collaborators. HLA class I and class II types, where available, came from metadata supplied by the sample provider rather than from assay-based typing. The repertoires were made available in a free public database intended to serve as a resource for research on the immune response to SARS-CoV-2. The prospective study material was composed of cDNA or gDNA derived from T cells, B-cell-depleted T cells, or PBMCs.

Collaborating institutions collected whole blood in K2EDTA tubes following their own protocols. For TCRbeta analysis, collaborator samples were shipped as frozen whole blood, as isolated PBMCs, or as DNA extracted from either sample type. The immunoSEQ Assay, a bias-controlled multiplex PCR, was used to amplify TCRbeta CDR3 regions from genomic DNA. As for the original processing: Nucleated cell counts per sample were estimated from amplification of reference gene primers within the assay. Sequence reads were collapsed and filtered to measure the absolute abundance of every unique TCRbeta CDR3 rearrangement. Productive Simpson clonality was computed per sample as the square root of Simpson's diversity index over productive rearrangements. Drawn from immuneACCESS, this table holds only the in-frame rearrangements with V and J called that TCRdb kept. Clones are partly lost; checked studies trace under half to an unresolved V gene and leave the rest unexplained. V and J calls and clone size are those listed in that table; D and trimming were worked out from the DNA. The sample records under 200,000 clones, nearly 90% of which are singletons. Of the sample, about a fifth falls within the top ten clones.

The germline V gene sets CDR1 to SGHRS and CDR2 to YFSETQ. From the cysteine up to the phenylalanine, the CDR3 has a length of 15 residues. Only the CDR3 region is kept as DNA, spanning 45 bases read in frame from base 1. V and J are truncated by 4 bases and 3 bases respectively, leaving an intervening sequence of 16 bases. With respect to this clone: The clone's antigen remains unknown. One base away there is no much larger clone; base qualities are not given.

Study-level results and caveats: How much clinical and demographic metadata was included differed by source and by participant, and the metadata was provided uncurated.

This receptor was taken from a man between 60 and 75 years old with active or convalescent COVID-19. The chain is encoded by TRBV5-1 joined to TRBJ1-1, with TRBD1 perhaps the D gene, on 6 matching bases. Material for sequencing was peripheral blood. The bases read TGCGCCAGCAGCGCCCTACAGGGTGGTGACACTGAAGCTTTCTTT. It encodes CASSALQGGDTEAFF. Reference TRBV5-1 and TRBJ1-1 proteins supply the regions before and after the CDR3; the full variable domain is: KAGVTQTPRYLIKTRGQQVTLSCSPISGHRSVSWYQQTPGQGLQFLFEYFSETQRNKGNFPGRFSGRQFSNSRSEMNVSTLELGDSALYLCASSALQGGDTEAFFGQGTRLTVV.